The 20 T cell receptor beta chains presented below share a single source sample, sequenced in a study of T-cell memory formation after mild COVID-19 (dated by TCRdb to the early 2020s). Library generation was performed with 5' RACE. The data were produced on an Illumina NovaSeq 6000. TCRdb passed the public sequencing reads through fastp at Q25 and MiXCR, retaining productive beta sequences. CDR3 protein duplicates are merged, each entry listing the most common genes and DNA. The sample table contains about 270,000 distinct CDR3 sequences; only one count was recorded for about a sixth of them. The ten top clones hold more than 20% of the sample. Specimen: PBMCs or a T cell subset sorted from them (not recorded which). The receptors were sampled from a man between 18 and 35 years old who had mild COVID-19 (a few samples of this study predate the infection). The sample titles of this study are shuffled in the database, so cell type and time point are left out; the donor was told from shared clones.

The J gene is TRBJ1-5, the V gene TRBV20-1; D gene ambiguous. The V gene's germline CDR1 is DFQATT and CDR2 SNEGSKA (reference sequence). With 2 bases removed from V and 7 bases from J, the gap between germline ends came to 15 bases. The CDR3 length is 14 residues. CDR3 protein: CSARFQDSGQPQHF. Written as DNA, the CDR3 is TGCAGTGCTAGATTTCAGGATAGTGGACAGCCCCAGCATTTT.

V is TRBV6-2 or TRBV6-3 and J is TRBJ2-7, with D possibly TRBD2 on 6 matching bases. Germline-derived CDR1 and CDR2 are MNHEY and SVGEGT. The CDR3 covers 16 residues. Trimming shortened V by 6 bases and J by 1 base, and 19 bases separated the two germline ends. CDR3 nucleotides: TGTGCCAGCAGCTCCCCGCCGGGACTTTATTCCTACGAGCAGTACGTC. The encoded protein is CASSSPPGLYSYEQYV.

This clonotype was recorded at least ten times. V and J are TRBV12-3 or TRBV12-4 and TRBJ2-5; D is possibly TRBD2 (6 bases). Trimming cost V 2 bases and J 3 bases, with 10 bases left between them. This CDR3 region has 14 residues. CDR3 residues: CASSLRGGEETQYF. As DNA, the CDR3 is TGTGCCAGCAGTTTAAGGGGAGGTGAAGAGACCCAGTACTTC.

The chain joins TRBV6-5 to TRBJ1-4; unclear D gene. V lost 3 bases, J lost 8 bases, and 13 bases lay in between. CDR1 and CDR2 (germline): MNHEY, SVGAGI. This CDR3 is 14 amino acids long. The CDR3 protein is CASSYSSAEEKLFF. The CDR3 DNA is TGTGCCAGCAGTTATAGCAGCGCCGAGGAAAAACTGTTTTTT.

This clonotype was seen a handful of times. The V and J genes are TRBV19 and TRBJ1-5, with D maybe TRBD1 (5 bases). The germline gives CDR1 LNHDA, CDR2 SQIVND (reference sequence). CDR3 length: 15 residues. V gave up 7 bases and J gave up 5 bases, with 18 bases separating them. CDR3 region: CASNPTRGKDQPQHF. DNA of the CDR3: TGTGCCAGTAACCCAACTAGGGGCAAGGATCAGCCCCAGCATTTT.

This clonotype was counted only a few times. V is TRBV25-1 and J is TRBJ2-5, with 9 bases lining up with TRBD2. The CDR3 totals 16 residues. The germline gives CDR1 MGHDK, CDR2 SYGVNS. With 1 base clipped from V and 0 bases from J, the junction kept 3 bases outside the gene matches. In DNA, the CDR3 is TGTGCCAGCAGTGAATTCCCTAGCGGGGACCAAGAGACCCAGTACTTC. Translating gives CASSEFPSGDQETQYF.

This clonotype was seen only a few times. The chain links TRBV30 to TRBJ1-2; D unresolved. CDR3 length: 14 amino acids. The V gene lost 3 bases and the J gene lost 4 bases, with 15 bases spanning the gap. CDR1 GTSNPN and CDR2 SVGIG come from the germline V gene (reference sequence). DNA for the CDR3: TGTGCCTGGAGCCAAGCTGCCGGCGCCTATGGCTACACCTTC. Its translation is CAWSQAAGAYGYTF.

This clonotype was seen many times. At one end the junction does not follow the germline gene, possibly because of a read error. The chain links TRBV5-1 to TRBJ2-1; the D gene could be TRBD1 or TRBD2 (8 bases each). The CDR3 is made up of 13 amino acids. CDR1 and CDR2 (germline): SGHRS, YFSETQ. The CDR3 DNA reads TGCGCCAGCAGCCCACGGGGGGGACAGGTCAAGGTCTTC. Its translation: CASSPRGGQVKVF.

This clonotype was detected a few times. This chain connects TRBV9 to TRBJ1-6; no clear D. The CDR3 has 13 residues. Per germline, CDR1 SGDLS and CDR2 YYNGEE. With 0 bases removed from V and 9 bases from J, the gap between germline ends came to 7 bases. The chain's CDR3 is CASSVESGSPLHF. The CDR3 nucleotides are TGTGCCAGCAGCGTAGAGTCGGGTTCACCCCTCCACTTT. The full variable domain, in which reference TRBV9 and TRBJ1-6 provide the parts outside the CDR3, is DSGVTQTPKHLITATGQRVTLRCSPRSGDLSVYWYQQSLDQGLQFLIQYYNGEERAKGNILERFSAQQFPDLHSELNLSSLELGDSALYFCASSVESGSPLHFGNGTRLTVT.

This clonotype was observed a few times. The chain employs TRBV7-2 and TRBJ2-3; 8 nucleotides line up with TRBD2. V was clipped by 1 base and J by 7 bases; unmatched bases: 10. The germline gives CDR1 SGHTA, CDR2 FQGNSA. This CDR3 is built from 16 residues. This chain's CDR3 is CASSLGAGAVRNTQYF. The DNA for the CDR3 is TGTGCCAGCAGCTTAGGAGCGGGGGCCGTGCGAAATACGCAGTATTTT.

The sample holds a few counts of this clonotype. CDR3 sequence reads: CSAHYRAKNIQYF. Written as DNA, the CDR3 is TGCAGTGCTCATTACAGAGCCAAAAACATTCAGTACTTC. V and J are TRBV20-1 and TRBJ2-4; D gene unclear. The CDR3 extends over 13 amino acids. Per germline, CDR1 DFQATT and CDR2 SNEGSKA (reference sequence). V was trimmed by 5 bases and J by 0 bases, leaving 8 bases between them.

V and J are TRBV6-5 and TRBJ2-5, with D unresolved. CDR3 length equals 16 residues. The germline V and J ends were trimmed by 0 bases and 2 bases, with 13 bases remaining between them. The germline V gene encodes CDR1 MNHEY and CDR2 SVGAGI. The CDR3 nucleotides read TGTGCCAGCAGTTACTCGACGCGGCCTCGACAAGAGACCCAGTACTTC. Translation: CASSYSTRPRQETQYF.

This clonotype was counted a few times. The chain couples TRBV6-5 to TRBJ1-2; the D gene is possibly TRBD1 (6 bases). The CDR3 loop spans 11 amino acids. V shed 6 bases and J shed 8 bases, with 10 bases lying between them. Germline CDR1 reads MNHEY; CDR2 reads SVGAGI. Here the CDR3 DNA reads TGTGCCAGCAGCCGCGGACAGGGCTACACCTTC. Its protein is CASSRGQGYTF.

J is TRBJ1-2 and V is TRBV10-3, with D uncertain. The CDR3 spans 15 residues. Per the germline V gene, CDR1 is ENHRY and CDR2 is SYGVKD. Trimming removed 0 bases from V and 3 bases from J, with 11 bases in between. The CDR3 spells CAISESTAGDYGYTF. In nucleotides, the CDR3 is TGTGCCATCAGTGAGTCGACCGCCGGAGACTATGGCTACACCTTC.

This clonotype has more than one count but fewer than ten. The V gene is TRBV7-3, the J gene TRBJ2-3; 8 nucleotides agree with TRBD2. Trimming took 0 bases from V and 0 from J; bases not matched to a gene: 2. The V gene's germline CDR1 is SGHTA and CDR2 FQGTGA. This CDR3 is 16 amino acids long. CDR3 DNA sequence: TGTGCCAGCAGCTTAACTAGCGGGGCTAGCACAGATACGCAGTATTTT. Protein: CASSLTSGASTDTQYF.

Regarding this clonotype: A much larger clone sits a single nucleotide away, making a read error possible. V is TRBV5-1 and J is TRBJ1-1, with 7 bases fitting TRBD1. CDR1 and CDR2 (germline): SGHRS, YFSETQ. The CDR3 spans 14 residues. V shed 4 bases and J 1 base; nucleotides not matched to a gene: 4. The chain's CDR3 is CASSLTGKNTEAFF. The CDR3, as DNA: TGCGCCAGCAGCCTGACAGGGAAGAACACTGAAGCTTTCTTT.

J is TRBJ2-7 and V is TRBV27; D possibly corresponds to TRBD1 (5 bases). Germline V CDR1 and CDR2: MNHEY, SMNVEV (reference sequence). V gave up 6 bases and J gave up 6 bases, with 15 bases separating them. This CDR3 is 13 amino acids long. The chain's CDR3 is CASSPRPTAEQYV. The CDR3 DNA reads TGTGCCAGCAGCCCCCGCCCGACAGCCGAGCAGTACGTC.

In its sample, this clonotype was seen a few times. The chain recombines TRBV4-1 with TRBJ2-7; 9 bases line up with TRBD1. The CDR3 loop spans 16 amino acids. The V gene's germline CDR1 is MGHRA and CDR2 YSYEKL. Trimming cost V 4 bases and J 5 bases; bases outside gene matches: 12. CDR3 region: CASSLRSGTGRNEQYV. The CDR3 DNA is TGCGCCAGCAGCCTCAGATCAGGGACAGGGAGGAACGAGCAGTACGTC.

This chain links TRBV6-6 with TRBJ2-7; 14 nucleotides line up with TRBD2. With 2 bases clipped from V and 3 bases from J, the junction kept 3 bases outside the gene matches. The CDR3 contains 16 residues. Germline-derived CDR1 and CDR2 are MNHNY and SVGAGI (reference sequence). CDR3 in amino acids: CASSYLGLAGDYEQYV. The CDR3 nucleotides read TGTGCCAGCAGTTACCTGGGACTAGCGGGGGACTACGAGCAGTACGTC.

This clonotype was recorded a few times. This sequence joins TRBV24-1 and TRBJ2-5; D is perhaps TRBD1 (6 bases). CDR1 and CDR2 from the germline V gene are KGHDR and SFDVKD. The V end was cut by 2 bases, the J end by 5 bases, with 11 bases between. This CDR3 comprises 14 residues. For the CDR3, the DNA is TGTGCCACCAGTGATTACAGGGTAGCGGAGACCCAGTACTTC. Translating it yields CATSDYRVAETQYF.